These 16 T cell receptor beta chains originate from one sample sequenced in a study of identifying expanded T cells in peripheral blood. Some clones are missing from TCRdb's copy, which holds only in-frame ones; the method was immunoSEQ multiplex PCR. The repertoire holds about 100,000 clones, with 85% to 90% as singletons. Material for sequencing was blood. Receptors originate from a person aged 18 to 69 in good health.

The DNA for the CDR3 is TGTGCCAGCAGTAAAATTCGGGACAAGTGGCAGCAGTACTTC. Amino acid sequence: CASSKIRDKWQQYF. The chain carries TRBV6-5 and TRBJ2-7; possible D gene TRBD1, 6 bases. CDR1 is MNHEY and CDR2 is SVGAGI in the germline V gene. Trimming removed 5 bases from V and 8 bases from J, with 19 bases in between. CDR3 size: 14 residues.

The J gene is TRBJ2-7, the V gene TRBV15; D possibly corresponds to TRBD2 (6 bases). The CDR3 is 13 amino acids. Germline V gene data show CDR1 as LNHNV and CDR2 as YYDKDF (reference sequence). Trimming pared 5 bases from V and 6 bases from J, leaving 14 bases between. As DNA, the CDR3 is TGTGCCACCAGCTCCGCGCGGGGATCCGAGCAGTACTTC. Amino acids: CATSSARGSEQYF.

Of note for this clone: Within the sample, other DNA sequences also encode this same CDR3. V gene TRBV18 combines with J gene TRBJ2-2, with D maybe TRBD1 (6 bases). The V end lost 6 bases, the J end lost 5 bases, and 10 bases lay between the germline ends. There are 13 residues in the CDR3. From germline, CDR1 is KGHSH and CDR2 LQKENI. CDR3 amino acids: CASSLQGTGELFF. DNA for the CDR3: TGTGCCAGCTCGTTACAGGGAACCGGGGAGCTGTTTTTT.

This clone has a single count. The J gene is TRBJ2-1, the V gene TRBV27; 7 bases line up with TRBD1. The V gene end was trimmed by 7 bases and the J gene end by 4 bases; junction bases not matched to a gene: 4. The CDR3 loop spans 13 amino acids. The germline gives CDR1 MNHEY, CDR2 SMNVEV (reference sequence). For the CDR3, the DNA is TGTGCCAGCACAAGGGGGCTATACAATGAGCAGTTCTTC. Encoded protein: CASTRGLYNEQFF.

V gene TRBV4-1 combines with J gene TRBJ1-1; D remains unclear. Germline V gives CDR1 MGHRA, CDR2 YSYEKL. This CDR3 has 13 residues. With 5 bases removed from V and 0 bases from J, the gap between germline ends came to 7 bases. CDR3 sequence reads: CASSYLMNTEAFF. The CDR3 region has the DNA TGCGCCAGCAGCTACCTTATGAACACTGAAGCTTTCTTT.

This chain uses TRBV29-1 with TRBJ2-5, with D possibly TRBD1 on 5 matching bases. The CDR3 is 13 residues long. CDR1 and CDR2 from the germline V gene are SQVTM and ANQGSEA. Trimming took 6 bases from V and 2 from J, leaving 13 bases between them. DNA of the CDR3: TGCAGCGTCCTAGGACACGGACAAGAGACCCAGTACTTC. Protein: CSVLGHGQETQYF.

The CDR3 DNA sequence: TGTGCCAGCAGCTTAGCGATGGCCGACTACGAGCAGTACTTC. It translates to CASSLAMADYEQYF. The rearrangement links TRBV7-2 to TRBJ2-7; D unclear. CDR1 and CDR2 from the germline V gene are SGHTA and FQGNSA. This CDR3 contains 14 residues. The V gene lost 0 bases and the J gene lost 3 bases, with 9 bases spanning the gap.

This clone was recorded once. This chain connects TRBV4-2 to TRBJ2-5; 7 bases are a match to TRBD2. The CDR3 covers 14 residues. Germline-derived CDR1 and CDR2 are LGHNA and YNFKEQ. J was trimmed by 5 bases and V by 0 bases; bases with no gene match: 3. CDR3 in amino acids: CASSQDGRGETQYF. CDR3 DNA: TGTGCCAGCAGCCAAGATGGGCGGGGGGAGACCCAGTACTTC.

The chain recombines TRBV30 with TRBJ2-3, with D possibly matching TRBD2 (5 bases). Trimming took 8 bases from V and 0 from J, leaving 9 bases between them. Germline V gene sequence: CDR1 GTSNPN, CDR2 SVGIG (reference sequence). The CDR3 totals 12 residues. CDR3 DNA: TGTGCCCGCCGGGAAAGCACAGATACGCAGTATTTT. This encodes CARRESTDTQYF. Full variable domain (outside the CDR3, taken from reference TRBV30 and TRBJ2-3): SQTIHQWPATLVQPVGSPLSLECTVEGTSNPNLYWYRQAAGRGLQLLFYSVGIGQISSEVPQNLSASRPQDRQFILSSKKLLLSDSGFYLCARRESTDTQYFGPGTRLTVL.

V and J are TRBV5-4 and TRBJ1-1, with 8 nucleotides matching TRBD1. This CDR3 is built from 17 residues. Germline-derived CDR1 and CDR2 are SGHNT and YYREEE (reference sequence). With 1 base clipped from V and 1 base from J, the junction kept 9 bases outside the gene matches. The CDR3 DNA sequence: TGTGCCAGCAGCTTGCCCATTTGGACAGGGCCGAACACTGAAGCTTTCTTT. It codes for CASSLPIWTGPNTEAFF.

The chain employs TRBV15 and TRBJ2-2; tentatively, D is TRBD1 or TRBD2 (6 bases each). CDR1 LNHNV and CDR2 YYDKDF come from the germline V gene (reference sequence). There are 20 residues in the CDR3. The V end was cut by 0 bases, the J end by 5 bases, with 25 bases between. This CDR3 reads CATSRDPPGAPWLETGELFF. DNA of the CDR3: TGTGCCACCAGCAGAGATCCCCCGGGGGCGCCCTGGTTGGAGACCGGGGAGCTGTTTTTT.

There are a few counts of this clone. V is TRBV21-1 and J is TRBJ2-7. TRBV21-1 is flagged as a pseudogene. The CDR3 is 13 amino acids. The DNA for the CDR3 is TGTGCCAGCAGGAATGGGACGAAATCAGGCCAGTACTTC. It codes for CASRNGTKSGQYF.

This clone came up a few times. The chain couples TRBV15 to TRBJ2-1, with D perhaps being TRBD1 or TRBD2 (6 bases each). Trimming took off 5 bases at V and 9 bases at J, with 26 bases between the two ends. Germline CDR1 is LNHNV and CDR2 is YYDKDF (reference sequence). The CDR3 totals 17 residues. CDR3 in DNA: TGTGCCACCAGCCCAAAGAAGGGGGGCCGGTCAAAAGGTGAGCAGTTCTTC. It codes for CATSPKKGGRSKGEQFF.

The chain couples TRBV6-6 to TRBJ1-5; D perhaps matches TRBD1 (6 bases). V dropped 6 bases and J dropped 6 bases, with 18 bases sitting between them. Germline CDR1 MNHNY, CDR2 SVGAGI (reference sequence). This CDR3 has 15 residues. The CDR3 loop reads CASRRTPEGGQPQHF. DNA for the CDR3: TGTGCCAGCAGGAGGACGCCTGAGGGGGGTCAGCCCCAGCATTTT.

This clone was found once. The chain recombines TRBV7-2 with TRBJ1-6; tentatively, D is TRBD1 (5 bases). The ends were cut back, 5 bases at V and 9 bases at J, with 17 bases in the middle. The CDR3 sequence is 15 residues long. The germline gives CDR1 SGHTA, CDR2 FQGNSA. The CDR3 region has the DNA TGTGCCAGCAGCGGGGACGGGAAGGGGATTTCACCCCTCCACTTT. Translation: CASSGDGKGISPLHF. Combining the CDR3 with reference TRBV7-2 and TRBJ1-6 gives the whole variable domain GAGVSQSPSNKVTEKGKDVELRCDPISGHTALYWYRQSLGQGLEFLIYFQGNSAPDKSGLPSDRFSAERTGGSVSTLTIQRTQQEDSAVYLCASSGDGKGISPLHFGNGTRLTVT.

The CDR3 spells CSGAVGYGYTF. CDR3 in DNA: TGCAGCGGAGCGGTCGGCTATGGCTACACCTTC. V usage is TRBV29-1 and J usage is TRBJ1-2, with no clear D. This CDR3 has 11 amino acids. Germline loops: CDR1 SQVTM, CDR2 ANQGSEA. Trimming left V 7 bases short and J 4 bases short, with 10 bases between.